This note documents a single T cell receptor beta chain sequence. Its antigen is currently not known. The sample holds no much larger clone one base away, and base qualities are not on file. This sample was taken from a study of blood T cell repertoires in COVID-19 (dated by TCRdb to 2020 to 2022). In the study overall: The collaborator samples originated in the United States, Italy and Spain and spanned the acute and convalescent phases of COVID-19. Samples came from the ongoing ImmuneRACE study (first 160 participants) plus 1,254 subjects from 6 global collaborators. Where HLA class I and class II types were available, the types were taken from metadata supplied by the sample provider, not from assay-based typing. A freely available public database, intended as a resource for researchers studying the immune response to SARS-CoV-2, is where the repertoires were released. Sample metadata almost always included a de-identified subject ID, COVID-19 status, age in years and sex. The material from the prospective study consisted of cDNA or gDNA derived from T cells, B-cell-depleted T cells, or PBMCs. Subjects who had been exposed to COVID-19, were actively infected with it, or had recovered from it provided the deeply sampled blood TCRbeta repertoires that made up the dataset.

The immunoSEQ Assay, a bias-controlled multiplex PCR, was used to amplify TCRbeta CDR3 regions from genomic DNA. Under the source paper's analysis protocol: Nucleated cell counts per sample were estimated from amplification of reference gene primers within the assay. To quantify the absolute abundance of each unique TCRbeta CDR3 rearrangement, sequence reads were collapsed and filtered. For each sample, productive Simpson clonality was calculated by taking the square root of Simpson's diversity index across productive rearrangements. What TCRdb holds here is the immuneACCESS table cut down to in-frame rearrangements. Part of the clones is not present; checked against another copy, under half of the missing clones reflect an unresolved V gene, and the others are unexplained. V, J and clone size reflect that table, while D and trimming were determined from the DNA. Counted in this sample were a few hundred thousand clones; around 84% of them appeared once. The top ten clonotypes cover around 5.1% of the sample.

Here is what the overall study found, with its caveats: The amount of clinical and demographic metadata varied by source and participant and was provided uncurated.

CDR3 length: 15 amino acids, cysteine to phenylalanine. The entry retains the CDR3 DNA only, 45 bases that are in frame from base 1. The CDR1 and CDR2 encoded by the germline V gene are SGHDN and FVKESK. Ends trimmed: V by 1 base, J by 10 bases; bases unmatched to a gene: 7. One collaborating source in Seattle enrolled patients during active infection and followed them longitudinally through the course of disease. Whole blood was collected in K2EDTA tubes by collaborating institutions according to the institutions' own protocols. For TCRbeta analysis, collaborators shipped samples as frozen whole blood, isolated PBMCs, or DNA extracted from either of those sample types.

This chain joins TRBV14 to TRBJ1-6; TRBD1 agrees with 7 junctional bases. Sequencing was done on a sample of peripheral blood. The sequence derives from a woman aged 55-69 years with COVID-19, enrolled during active disease. The nucleotide sequence reads TGTGCCAGCAGCCAAGGGGGACAGTGGAAGTCACCCCTCCACTTT. This gives the protein CASSQGGQWKSPLHF.